Below are 6 T cell receptor beta chains sequenced from a single sample in a study of blood T cell repertoires in COVID-19 (dated by TCRdb to the early 2020s). The library was generated by the immunoSEQ multiplex PCR assay. TCRdb's version of the immuneACCESS table is confined to in-frame rearrangements and falls short of the full clone set. An unresolved V gene accounts for under half of the shortfall where checked; the remainder is of unknown origin. This sample gives 200,000 to 300,000 clones in total; approximately 88% of them show up just once. The ten biggest clones cover 0.95% to 1.5% of the sample. Sequencing was done on a sample of PBMCs or T cells enriched from blood (not recorded which). The receptors shown here come from a woman aged 40 to 55 with acute COVID-19.

The V and J genes are TRBV9 and TRBJ1-1, with TRBD1 identical over 7 bases. Germline CDR1 and CDR2: SGDLS and YYNGEE. The length of the CDR3 is 15 residues. The V segment lost 4 bases and the J segment 0 bases; nucleotides outside the gene matches: 6. CDR3 sequence reads: CASSLTGQLNTEAFF. The CDR3 DNA is TGTGCCAGCAGCTTAACGGGACAGTTGAACACTGAAGCTTTCTTT.

V and J are TRBV7-9 and TRBJ1-2; unclear D gene. CDR1 and CDR2 (germline): SEHNR, FQNEAQ (reference sequence). The CDR3 spans 14 residues. Trimming took off 1 base at V and 2 bases at J, with 8 bases between the two ends. For the CDR3, the DNA is TGTGCCAGCAGCTTAGGGCTCAGGAACTATGGCTACACCTTC. Protein sequence: CASSLGLRNYGYTF.

The V gene is TRBV28, the J gene TRBJ1-2, with D possibly TRBD1 on 6 matching bases. The CDR3 has 14 amino acids. V lost 3 bases, J lost 7 bases, and 15 bases lay in between. Germline CDR1 reads MDHEN; CDR2 reads SYDVKM. The CDR3 is CASSFQGKDAGYTF. CDR3 nucleotides: TGTGCCAGCAGTTTCCAGGGGAAGGATGCTGGCTACACCTTC.

This chain links TRBV29-1 with TRBJ1-5; the D gene is possibly TRBD1 (6 bases). V lost 5 bases, J lost 9 bases, and 26 bases lay in between. Germline CDR1 and CDR2: SQVTM and ANQGSEA. This CDR3 spans 16 amino acids. The CDR3 DNA reads TGCAGCGTTACCAACAACAGGGTAGTCCGTGAGGGGCCCCAGCATTTT. Amino acid sequence: CSVTNNRVVREGPQHF.

The rearrangement uses TRBV2 and TRBJ2-7; 8 bases are shared with TRBD2. The length of the CDR3 is 14 residues. CDR1 is SNHLY and CDR2 is FYNNEI in the germline V gene. J gave up 1 base and V 5 bases, and 4 bases lay outside the gene matches. CDR3 coding DNA: TGTGCCAGCAGTCTCGGGGGGGCGTCCTACGAGCAGTACTTC. Translating gives CASSLGGASYEQYF.

This chain connects TRBV7-9 to TRBJ2-2; 8 nucleotides match TRBD1. V shed 5 bases, J shed 4 bases, and the junction held 6 bases outside the gene matches. Germline-derived CDR1 and CDR2 are SEHNR and FQNEAQ (reference sequence). The CDR3 covers 15 residues. This chain's CDR3 is CASSPRGRVTGELFF. In DNA, the CDR3 is TGTGCCAGCAGCCCCAGGGGGCGGGTCACCGGGGAGCTGTTTTTT.